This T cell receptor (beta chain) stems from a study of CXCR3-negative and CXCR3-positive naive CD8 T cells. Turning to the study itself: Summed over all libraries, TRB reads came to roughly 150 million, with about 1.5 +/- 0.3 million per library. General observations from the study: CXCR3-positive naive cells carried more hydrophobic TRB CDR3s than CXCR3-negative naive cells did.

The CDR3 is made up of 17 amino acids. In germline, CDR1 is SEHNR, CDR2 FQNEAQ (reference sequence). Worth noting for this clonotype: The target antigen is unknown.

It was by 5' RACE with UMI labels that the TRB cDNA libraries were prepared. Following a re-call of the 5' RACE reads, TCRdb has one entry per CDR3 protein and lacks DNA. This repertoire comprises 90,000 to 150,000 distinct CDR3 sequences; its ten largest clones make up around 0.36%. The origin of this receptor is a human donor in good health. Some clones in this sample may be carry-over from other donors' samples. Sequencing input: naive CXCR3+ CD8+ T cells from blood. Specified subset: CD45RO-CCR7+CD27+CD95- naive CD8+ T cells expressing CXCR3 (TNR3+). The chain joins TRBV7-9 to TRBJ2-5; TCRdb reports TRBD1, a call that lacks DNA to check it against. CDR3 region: CASSLATAKGLRETQYF.